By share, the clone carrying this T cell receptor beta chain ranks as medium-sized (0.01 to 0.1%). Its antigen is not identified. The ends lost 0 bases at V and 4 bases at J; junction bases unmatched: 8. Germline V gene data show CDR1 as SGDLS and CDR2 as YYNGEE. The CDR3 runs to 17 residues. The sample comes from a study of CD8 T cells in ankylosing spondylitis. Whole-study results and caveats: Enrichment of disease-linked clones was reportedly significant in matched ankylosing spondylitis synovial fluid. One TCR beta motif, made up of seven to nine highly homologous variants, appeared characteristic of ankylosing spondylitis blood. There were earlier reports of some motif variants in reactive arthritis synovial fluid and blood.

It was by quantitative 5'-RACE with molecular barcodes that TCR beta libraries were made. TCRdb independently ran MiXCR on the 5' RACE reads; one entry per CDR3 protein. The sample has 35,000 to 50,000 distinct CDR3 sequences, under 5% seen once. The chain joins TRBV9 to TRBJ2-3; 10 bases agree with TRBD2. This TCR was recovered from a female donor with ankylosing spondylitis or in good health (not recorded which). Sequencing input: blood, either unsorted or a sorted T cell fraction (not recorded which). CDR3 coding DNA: TGTGCCAGCAGCGTAGGGGCTAGCGGGGGTAAATCAGATACGCAGTATTTT. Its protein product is CASSVGASGGKSDTQYF.